The T cell receptor beta chain under discussion was sequenced for a study of T cells in Graves' hyperthyroidism and ophthalmopathy. The V and J ends lost 11 bases and 4 bases, in that order; junction bases with no gene match: 7. Germline CDR1 SNHLY, CDR2 FYNNEI. The CDR3 is made up of 13 amino acids. This clonotype was counted ten times or more. RNA transcripts gave rise to amplified TCR beta CDR3 regions. Using the HTBI primer set, a first-round RT-PCR was run on the TCR CDR3. TCRdb ran MiXCR on the multiplex PCR reads and lists one entry per CDR3 protein. Counted here are 160,000 or so distinct CDR3 sequences, approximately 9% occurring once; the ten biggest clones make up around 21%. The source of the PBMCs was around 9 ml of fresh peripheral blood.

The source of this sequence is a young woman with Graves' hyperthyroidism that later progressed to Graves' ophthalmopathy. Sequencing was carried out using blood. The chain is built from TRBV2 and TRBJ2-3, with 9 positions matching TRBD1. In DNA form, the CDR3 reads TGTGCCGGAAGACAGGGGGAAGCAGATACGCAGTATTTT. It yields the protein CAGRQGEADTQYF.